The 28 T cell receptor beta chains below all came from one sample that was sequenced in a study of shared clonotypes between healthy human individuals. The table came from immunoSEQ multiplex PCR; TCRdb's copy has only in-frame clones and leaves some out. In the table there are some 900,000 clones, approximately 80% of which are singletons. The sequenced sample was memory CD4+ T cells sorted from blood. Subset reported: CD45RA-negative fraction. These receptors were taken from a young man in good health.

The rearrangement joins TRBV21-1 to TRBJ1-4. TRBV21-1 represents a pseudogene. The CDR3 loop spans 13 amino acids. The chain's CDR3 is CASAGPRDEKLFF. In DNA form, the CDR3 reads TGTGCCAGTGCGGGGCCCAGGGATGAAAAACTGTTTTTT.

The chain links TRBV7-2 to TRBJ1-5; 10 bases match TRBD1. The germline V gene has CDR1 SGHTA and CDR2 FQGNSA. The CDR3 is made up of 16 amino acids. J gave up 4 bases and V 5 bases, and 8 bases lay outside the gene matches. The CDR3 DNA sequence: TGTGCCAGCAGCCCTGGACAGGGGGTATGGAATCAGCCCCAGCATTTT. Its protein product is CASSPGQGVWNQPQHF. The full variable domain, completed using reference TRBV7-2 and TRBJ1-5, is GAGVSQSPSNKVTEKGKDVELRCDPISGHTALYWYRQSLGQGLEFLIYFQGNSAPDKSGLPSDRFSAERTGGSVSTLTIQRTQQEDSAVYLCASSPGQGVWNQPQHFGDGTRLSIL.

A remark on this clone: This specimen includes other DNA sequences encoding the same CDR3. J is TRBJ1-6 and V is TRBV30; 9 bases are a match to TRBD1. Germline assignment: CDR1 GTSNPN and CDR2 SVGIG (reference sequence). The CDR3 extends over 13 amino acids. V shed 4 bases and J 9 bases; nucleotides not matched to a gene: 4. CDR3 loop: CAWTGQGGSPLHF. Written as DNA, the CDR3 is TGTGCCTGGACGGGACAGGGTGGTTCACCCCTCCACTTT.

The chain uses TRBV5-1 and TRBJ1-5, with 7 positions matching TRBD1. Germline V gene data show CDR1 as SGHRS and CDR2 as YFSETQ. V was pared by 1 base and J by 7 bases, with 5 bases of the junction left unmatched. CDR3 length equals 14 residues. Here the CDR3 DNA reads TGCGCCAGCAGCTTGACGACAGGGCGCCAGCCCCAGCATTTT. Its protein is CASSLTTGRQPQHF.

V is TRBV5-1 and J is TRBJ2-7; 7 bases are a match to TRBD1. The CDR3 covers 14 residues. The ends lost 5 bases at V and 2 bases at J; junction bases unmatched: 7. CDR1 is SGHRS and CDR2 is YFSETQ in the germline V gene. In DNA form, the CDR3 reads TGCGCCAGCAGAGGACAGGCGGGCACCTACGAGCAGTACTTC. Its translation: CASRGQAGTYEQYF.

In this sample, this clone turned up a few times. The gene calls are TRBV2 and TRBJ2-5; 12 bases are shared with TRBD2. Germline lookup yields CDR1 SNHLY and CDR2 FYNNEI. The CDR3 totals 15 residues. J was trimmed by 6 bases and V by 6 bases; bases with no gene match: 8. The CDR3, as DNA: TGTGCCAGCAGCCGAAACGGACTAGCGGGAAAGACCCAGTACTTC. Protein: CASSRNGLAGKTQYF.

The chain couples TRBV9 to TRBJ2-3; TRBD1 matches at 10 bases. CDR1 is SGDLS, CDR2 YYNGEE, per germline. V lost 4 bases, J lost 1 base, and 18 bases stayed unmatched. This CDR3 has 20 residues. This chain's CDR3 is CASSSWTGGPTHSGTDTQYF. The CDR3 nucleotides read TGTGCCAGCAGCTCGTGGACAGGGGGACCCACCCACTCAGGCACAGATACGCAGTATTTT.

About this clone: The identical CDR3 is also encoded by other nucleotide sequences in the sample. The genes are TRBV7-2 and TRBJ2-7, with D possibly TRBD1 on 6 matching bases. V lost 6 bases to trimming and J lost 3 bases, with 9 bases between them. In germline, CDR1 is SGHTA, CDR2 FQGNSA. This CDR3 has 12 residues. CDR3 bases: TGTGCCAGCAGTTTACAGGGCTACGAGCAGTACTTC. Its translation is CASSLQGYEQYF. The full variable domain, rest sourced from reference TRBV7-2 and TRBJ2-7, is GAGVSQSPSNKVTEKGKDVELRCDPISGHTALYWYRQSLGQGLEFLIYFQGNSAPDKSGLPSDRFSAERTGGSVSTLTIQRTQQEDSAVYLCASSLQGYEQYFGPGTRLTVT.

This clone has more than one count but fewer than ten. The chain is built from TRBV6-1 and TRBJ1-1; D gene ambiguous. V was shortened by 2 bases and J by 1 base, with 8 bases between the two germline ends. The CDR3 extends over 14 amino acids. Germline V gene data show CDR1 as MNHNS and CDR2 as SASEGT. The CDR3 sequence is CASSELGPNTEAFF. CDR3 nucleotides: TGTGCCAGCAGTGAACTCGGGCCGAACACTGAAGCTTTCTTT.

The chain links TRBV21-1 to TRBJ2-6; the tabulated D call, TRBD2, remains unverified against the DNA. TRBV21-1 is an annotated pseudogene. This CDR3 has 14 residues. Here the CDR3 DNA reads TGTGCCAGCACCGACTGGTCTGGGGCCAACGTCCTGACTTTC. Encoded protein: CASTDWSGANVLTF.

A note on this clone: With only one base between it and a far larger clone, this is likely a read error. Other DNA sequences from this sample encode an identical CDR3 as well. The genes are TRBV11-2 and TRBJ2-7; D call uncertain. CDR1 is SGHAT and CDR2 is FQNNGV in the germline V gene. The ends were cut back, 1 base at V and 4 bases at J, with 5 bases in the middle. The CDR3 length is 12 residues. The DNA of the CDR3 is TGTGCCAGCAGCTTAGCAGGTTACGAGCAGTACTTC. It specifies CASSLAGYEQYF.

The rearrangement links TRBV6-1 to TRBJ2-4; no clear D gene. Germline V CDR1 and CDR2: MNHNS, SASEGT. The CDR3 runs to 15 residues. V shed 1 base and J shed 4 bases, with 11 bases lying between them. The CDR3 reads CASSEVWQTKNIQYF. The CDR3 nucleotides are TGTGCCAGCAGTGAAGTTTGGCAAACAAAAAACATTCAGTACTTC.

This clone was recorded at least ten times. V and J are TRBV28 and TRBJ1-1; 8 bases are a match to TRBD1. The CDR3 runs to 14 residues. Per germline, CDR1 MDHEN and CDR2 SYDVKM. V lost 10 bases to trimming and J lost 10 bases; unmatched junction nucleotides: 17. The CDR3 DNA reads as TGTGCCACTTATCCTCCGGGACAGGAGGCGGGAGCTTTCTTT. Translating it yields CATYPPGQEAGAFF.

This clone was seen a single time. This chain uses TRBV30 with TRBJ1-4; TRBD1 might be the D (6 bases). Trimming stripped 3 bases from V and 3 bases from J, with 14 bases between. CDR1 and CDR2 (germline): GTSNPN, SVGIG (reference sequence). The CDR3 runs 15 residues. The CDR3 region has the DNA TGTGCCTGGAGGAGAACAGGGAATCCTAATGAAAAACTGTTTTTT. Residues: CAWRRTGNPNEKLFF.

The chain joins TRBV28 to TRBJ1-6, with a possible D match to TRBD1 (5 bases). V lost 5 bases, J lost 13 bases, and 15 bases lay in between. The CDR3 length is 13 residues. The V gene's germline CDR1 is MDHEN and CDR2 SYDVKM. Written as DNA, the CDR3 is TGTGCCAGCAGTCCGGACATTTTCAGGCCCCTCCACTTT. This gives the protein CASSPDIFRPLHF.

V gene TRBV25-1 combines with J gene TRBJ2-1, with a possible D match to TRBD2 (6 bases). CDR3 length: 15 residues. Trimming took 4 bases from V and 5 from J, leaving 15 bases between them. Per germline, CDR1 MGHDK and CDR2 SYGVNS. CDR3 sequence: CASSGGGASNNEQFF. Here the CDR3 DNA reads TGTGCCAGCAGTGGTGGCGGGGCCTCGAACAATGAGCAGTTCTTC. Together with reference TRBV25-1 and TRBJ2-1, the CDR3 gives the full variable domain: EADIYQTPRYLVIGTGKKITLECSQTMGHDKMYWYQQDPGMELHLIHYSYGVNSTEKGDLSSESTVSRIRTEHFPLTLESARPSHTSQYLCASSGGGASNNEQFFGPGTRLTVL.

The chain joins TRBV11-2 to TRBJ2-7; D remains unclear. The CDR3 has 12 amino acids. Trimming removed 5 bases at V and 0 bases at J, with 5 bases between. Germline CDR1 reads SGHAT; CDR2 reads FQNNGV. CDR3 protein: CASSPPSYEQYF. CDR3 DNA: TGTGCCAGCAGCCCCCCCTCCTACGAGCAGTACTTC.

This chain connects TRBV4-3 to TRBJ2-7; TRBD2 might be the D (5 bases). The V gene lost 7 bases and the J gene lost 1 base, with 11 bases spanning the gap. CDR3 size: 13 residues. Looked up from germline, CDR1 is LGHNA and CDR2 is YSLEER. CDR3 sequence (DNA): TGCGCCAGCAATGGCGGGCTGTCCTACGAGCAGTACTTC. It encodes CASNGGLSYEQYF.

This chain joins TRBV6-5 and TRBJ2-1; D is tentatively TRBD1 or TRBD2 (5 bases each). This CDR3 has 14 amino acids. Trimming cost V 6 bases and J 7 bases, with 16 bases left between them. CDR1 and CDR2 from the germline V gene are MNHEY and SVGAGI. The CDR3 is CASRGSLWGNEQFF. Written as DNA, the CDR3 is TGTGCCAGCAGGGGATCCCTCTGGGGGAATGAGCAGTTCTTC.

CDR3 sequence: CASSLLTDGMNTEAFF. CDR3 sequence (DNA): TGCGCCAGCAGCTTGTTAACGGACGGAATGAACACTGAAGCTTTCTTT. V is TRBV5-1 and J is TRBJ1-1; no firm D call. The ends were cut back, 1 base at V and 0 bases at J, with 13 bases in the middle. The germline V gene has CDR1 SGHRS and CDR2 YFSETQ. This CDR3 region has 16 residues.

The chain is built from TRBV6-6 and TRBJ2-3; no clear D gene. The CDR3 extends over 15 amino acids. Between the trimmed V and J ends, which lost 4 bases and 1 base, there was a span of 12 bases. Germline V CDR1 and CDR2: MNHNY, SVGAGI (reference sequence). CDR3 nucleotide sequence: TGTGCCAGCAGTTCTGTCGAGCGCGGCACAGATACGCAGTATTTT. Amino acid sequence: CASSSVERGTDTQYF.

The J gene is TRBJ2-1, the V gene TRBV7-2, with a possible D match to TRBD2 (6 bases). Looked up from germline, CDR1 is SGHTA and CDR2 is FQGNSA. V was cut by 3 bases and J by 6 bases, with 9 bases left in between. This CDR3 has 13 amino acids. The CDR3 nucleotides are TGTGCCAGCAGCTTCCGGGAGAGCAATGAGCAGTTCTTC. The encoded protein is CASSFRESNEQFF.

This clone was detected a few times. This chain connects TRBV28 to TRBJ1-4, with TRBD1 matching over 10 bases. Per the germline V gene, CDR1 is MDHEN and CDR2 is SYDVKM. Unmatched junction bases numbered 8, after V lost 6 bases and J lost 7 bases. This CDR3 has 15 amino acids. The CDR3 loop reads CASRRQGAGGEKLFF. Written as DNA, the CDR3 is TGTGCCAGCAGGCGACAGGGGGCGGGTGGTGAAAAACTGTTTTTT. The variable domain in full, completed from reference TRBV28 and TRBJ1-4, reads DVKVTQSSRYLVKRTGEKVFLECVQDMDHENMFWYRQDPGLGLRLIYFSYDVKMKEKGDIPEGYSVSREKKERFSLILESASTNQTSMYLCASRRQGAGGEKLFFGSGTQLSVL.

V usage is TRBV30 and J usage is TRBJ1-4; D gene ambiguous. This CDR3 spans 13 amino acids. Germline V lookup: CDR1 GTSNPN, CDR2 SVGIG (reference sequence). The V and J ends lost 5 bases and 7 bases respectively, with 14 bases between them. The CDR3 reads CAWGLVPVEKLFF. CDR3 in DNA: TGTGCCTGGGGCCTCGTCCCCGTTGAAAAACTGTTTTTT. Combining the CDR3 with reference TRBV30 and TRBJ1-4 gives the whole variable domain SQTIHQWPATLVQPVGSPLSLECTVEGTSNPNLYWYRQAAGRGLQLLFYSVGIGQISSEVPQNLSASRPQDRQFILSSKKLLLSDSGFYLCAWGLVPVEKLFFGSGTQLSVL.

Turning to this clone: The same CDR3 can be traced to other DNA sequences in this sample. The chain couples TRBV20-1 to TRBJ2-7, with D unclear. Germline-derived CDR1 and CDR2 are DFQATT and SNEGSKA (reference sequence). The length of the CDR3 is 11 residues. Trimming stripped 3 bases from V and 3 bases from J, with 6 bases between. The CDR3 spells CSASYSYEQYF. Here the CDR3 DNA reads TGCAGTGCTAGTTACAGCTACGAGCAGTACTTC.

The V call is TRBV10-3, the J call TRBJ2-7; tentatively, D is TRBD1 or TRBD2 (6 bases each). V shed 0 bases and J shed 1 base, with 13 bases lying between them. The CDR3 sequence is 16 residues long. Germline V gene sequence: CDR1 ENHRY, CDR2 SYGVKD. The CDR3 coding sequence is TGTGCCATCAGTGAGTCTGGGGGGACACCGTCCTACGAGCAGTACTTC. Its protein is CAISESGGTPSYEQYF.

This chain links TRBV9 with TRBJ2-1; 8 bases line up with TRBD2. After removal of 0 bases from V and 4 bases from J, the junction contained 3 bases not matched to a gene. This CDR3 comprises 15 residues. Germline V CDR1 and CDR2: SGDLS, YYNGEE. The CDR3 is CASSVGLATYNEQFF. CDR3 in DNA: TGTGCCAGCAGCGTAGGACTAGCGACATACAATGAGCAGTTCTTC.

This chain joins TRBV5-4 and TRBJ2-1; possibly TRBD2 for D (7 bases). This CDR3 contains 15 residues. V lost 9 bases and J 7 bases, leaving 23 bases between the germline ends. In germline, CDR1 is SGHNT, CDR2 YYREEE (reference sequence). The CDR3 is CATAGALAMSNEQFF. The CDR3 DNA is TGTGCCACCGCGGGGGCACTAGCGATGAGTAATGAGCAGTTCTTC.